This T cell receptor (beta chain) is drawn from a study of early T cells in non-severe SARS-CoV-2 infection. This clonotype was detected many times. The V gene end was trimmed by 3 bases and the J gene end by 3 bases; junction bases not matched to a gene: 4. This CDR3 spans 14 amino acids. Germline V gene data show CDR1 as DFQATT and CDR2 as SNEGSKA (reference sequence). MiXCR, run by TCRdb on the 5' RACE reads, gives a single entry per CDR3 protein. The sample has around 32,000 distinct CDR3 sequences; around 6% are singletons. Source material: whole blood. The V and J genes are TRBV20-1 and TRBJ1-2, with TRBD1 matching over 10 bases. The receptor comes from an adult who was a healthcare worker with PCR-confirmed SARS-CoV-2 infection or an uninfected control (not recorded which). CDR3 amino acids: CSASRQGAYYGYTF. In DNA form, the CDR3 reads TGCAGTGCTAGCCGACAGGGGGCATACTATGGCTACACCTTC.